The clone carrying this T cell receptor beta chain has at least ten counts. The antigen is not known. Via MiXCR, TCRdb re-called the 5' RACE reads, giving one row per CDR3 protein. The table has roughly 150,000 distinct CDR3 sequences, just over 6.5% seen once; the top ten hold over 0.55%. These data belong to a study of T cells after yellow fever vaccination. Study-wide background: Preparation of fractions with low cell numbers was performed using SMART-Seq v4 Ultra Low Input.

Trimming left V 4 bases short and J 4 bases short, with 7 bases between. This CDR3 is 12 amino acids long. Germline-derived CDR1 and CDR2 are SGHTA and FQGNSA. Findings of the study overall: Few clonotypes appeared in both CD4 and CD8 compartments. Post-booster repertoires contained most primary-vaccination clones again (approximately 97% CD4, approximately 88% CD8).

The sequence came from a man aged 25 to 45 who received the YFV17D yellow fever vaccine. The input for sequencing was CD4+ T cells sorted from PBMCs, taken 10 days after the yellow fever booster vaccination. The genes are TRBV7-2 and TRBJ2-5; D call uncertain. DNA of the CDR3: TGTGCCAGCAGCTCAACTACAGAGACCCAGTACTTC. Translating gives CASSSTTETQYF.